Below are 8 T cell receptor beta chains sequenced from a single sample in a study of cytomegalovirus exposure and HLA in healthy donors. PCR primers comprised 60 Vbeta and 13 Jbeta primers. Repertoires were generated with immunoSEQ multiplex PCR, while TCRdb's copy carries only in-frame clones and drops some. The sample includes fewer than 150,000 clones, roughly 75% of them seen just once. The specimen was PBMCs. The receptors come from a man younger than 40 in good health.

The chain has TRBV28 and TRBJ2-2; D remains unclear. The germline V and J ends were trimmed by 8 bases and 5 bases, with 12 bases remaining between them. The CDR3 is 13 amino acids. Per the germline V gene, CDR1 is MDHEN and CDR2 is SYDVKM. The CDR3 nucleotides are TGTGCCAGCTACGCGTCGGTGACCGGGGAGCTGTTTTTT. It encodes CASYASVTGELFF.

The DNA of the CDR3 is TGCGCCAGCAGCATCCCCCAGGGGGCGAACACTGAAGCTTTCTTT. Amino acid sequence: CASSIPQGANTEAFF. V usage is TRBV5-1 and J usage is TRBJ1-1; 8 positions agree with TRBD1. V lost 4 bases to trimming and J lost 1 base; unmatched junction nucleotides: 6. CDR1 is SGHRS and CDR2 is YFSETQ in the germline V gene. CDR3 size: 15 residues.

Turning to this clone: Because the CDR3's place on the DNA is in doubt, the DNA is left out and the CDR3 is given as listed by TCRdb. Here the CDR3 reads CASSKVGQGSDDYGYTF. The chain combines TRBV21-1 with TRBJ1-2; the D call of TRBD1 is as the table states it, not checked on the DNA. TRBV21-1 is designated a pseudogene. The CDR3 adds up to 17 amino acids, both ends counted.

The J gene is TRBJ2-5, the V gene TRBV5-1, with TRBD2 identical over 10 bases. The J call is uncertain, as TRBJ2-7 better fits the DNA end. This CDR3 is 15 amino acids long. Germline values: CDR1 SGHRS, CDR2 YFSETQ. The CDR3: CASSPRTSGTYEQYF. DNA for the CDR3: TGCGCCAGCAGCCCGAGGACTAGCGGCACCTACGAGCAGTACTTC.

This sequence joins TRBV4-1 and TRBJ2-1, with 9 nucleotides matching TRBD2. The CDR3 consists of 17 residues. CDR1 and CDR2 (germline): MGHRA, YSYEKL. V dropped 5 bases and J dropped 2; count of bases not matched to a gene: 10. CDR3 amino acids: CASSFRGASGAYNEQFF. DNA for the CDR3: TGCGCCAGCAGCTTCCGGGGGGCTAGCGGGGCCTACAATGAGCAGTTCTTC.

This sequence joins TRBV5-1 and TRBJ1-2; a weak D match, TRBD1 (5 bases). V gave up 2 bases and J gave up 2 bases, with 16 bases separating them. This CDR3 contains 16 residues. The germline V gene has CDR1 SGHRS and CDR2 YFSETQ. The CDR3, as DNA: TGCGCCAGCAGCTTCGGGGCCTCTAGCGCGAACTATGGCTACACCTTC. As protein: CASSFGASSANYGYTF.

Of note for this clone: A read error may account for a junction end that differs from germline. The V call is TRBV28, the J call TRBJ2-5; possible D gene TRBD2, 6 bases. The J call may be wrong; the DNA end is better matched by TRBJ2-7. Looked up from germline, CDR1 is MDHEN and CDR2 is SYDVKM. This CDR3 spans 14 amino acids. The CDR3 sequence is CASSPPGSSNEQYF. The CDR3 nucleotides are TGTGCCAGCAGTCCCCCCGGGAGCTCCAACGAGCAGTACTTC.

This clone has just a few counts. The chain carries TRBV29-1 and TRBJ1-1; 7 bases agree with TRBD1. The germline gives CDR1 SQVTM, CDR2 ANQGSEA. V shed 6 bases and J 1 base; nucleotides not matched to a gene: 5. CDR3 size: 13 residues. CDR3 amino acids: CSVDRVGNTEAFF. As DNA, the CDR3 is TGCAGCGTCGACAGGGTCGGGAACACTGAAGCTTTCTTT.